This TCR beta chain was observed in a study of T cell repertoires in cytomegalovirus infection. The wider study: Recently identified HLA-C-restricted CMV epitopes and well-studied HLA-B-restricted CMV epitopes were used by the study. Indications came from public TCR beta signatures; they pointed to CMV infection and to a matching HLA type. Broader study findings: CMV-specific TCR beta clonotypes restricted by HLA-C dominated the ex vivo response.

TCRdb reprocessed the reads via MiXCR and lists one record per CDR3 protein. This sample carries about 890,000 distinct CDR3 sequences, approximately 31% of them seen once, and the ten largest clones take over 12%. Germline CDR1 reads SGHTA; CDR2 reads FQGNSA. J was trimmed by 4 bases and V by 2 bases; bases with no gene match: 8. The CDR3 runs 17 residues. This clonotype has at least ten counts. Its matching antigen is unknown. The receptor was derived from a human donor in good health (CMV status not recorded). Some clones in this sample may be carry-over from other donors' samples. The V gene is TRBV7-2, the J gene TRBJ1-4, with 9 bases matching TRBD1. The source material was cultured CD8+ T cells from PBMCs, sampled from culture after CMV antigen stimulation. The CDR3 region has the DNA TGTGCCAGCAGCTTAAGGGGACAGGGCTTCGGTAATGAAAAACTGTTTTTT. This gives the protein CASSLRGQGFGNEKLFF.